Below are 21 T cell receptor beta chains sequenced from a single sample in a study of CD8+CD57+ T cells in acquired aplastic anemia. By flow cytometry, patients selected for sequencing had shown an expansion of CD8+CD57+ cells. Researchers used genomic DNA as the template to profile TCR beta VDJ and CDR3. Each CDR3 protein gets one entry after TCRdb re-called the reads with MiXCR. This table has about 220,000 distinct CDR3 sequences, approximately 45% appearing once. Sequenced: sorted CD4+, CD8+, or CD8+CD57+ T cells (not recorded which) from PBMCs. Receptors originate from a human donor with aplastic anemia.

The chain joins TRBV6-5 to TRBJ2-7; D perhaps matches TRBD1 (5 bases). The V end was cut by 0 bases, the J end by 2 bases, with 11 bases between. This CDR3 spans 15 amino acids. Germline-derived CDR1 and CDR2 are MNHEY and SVGAGI. In DNA form, the CDR3 reads TGTGCCAGCAGTTACTCTCAGGGTCAGGCCTACGAGCAGTACTTC. Amino acids: CASSYSQGQAYEQYF.

The rearrangement links TRBV2 to TRBJ1-2, with a weak D call TRBD1 (6 bases). Germline V gene data show CDR1 as SNHLY and CDR2 as FYNNEI. V lost 4 bases, J lost 5 bases, and 8 bases lay in between. The CDR3 runs to 12 residues. The CDR3 DNA follows: TGTGCCAGCAGTGTCGGACAGTATGGCTACACCTTC. It yields the protein CASSVGQYGYTF.

This chain connects TRBV19 to TRBJ2-5, with D unresolved. The V end lost 2 bases, the J end lost 1 base, and 8 bases lay between the germline ends. CDR3 length: 14 amino acids. Germline V gene data show CDR1 as LNHDA and CDR2 as SQIVND (reference sequence). In DNA form, the CDR3 reads TGTGCCAGTAGTATATCGAGCCGCCAAGAGACCCAGTACTTC. Translated: CASSISSRQETQYF.

The chain joins TRBV12-3 or TRBV12-4 to TRBJ1-6; D gene uncertain. CDR3 length: 13 residues. Trimming cost V 0 bases and J 7 bases, with 4 bases left between them. In DNA, the CDR3 is TGTGCCAGCAGTTTAGCGATGAATTCACCCCTCCACTTT. As protein: CASSLAMNSPLHF.

This clonotype was detected only a few times. The chain combines TRBV6-2 or TRBV6-3 with TRBJ1-6; 11 bases match TRBD1. The CDR3 totals 15 residues. V shed 3 bases and J 7 bases; nucleotides not matched to a gene: 2. Germline lookup yields CDR1 MNHEY and CDR2 SVGEGT. The CDR3 region has the DNA TGTGCCAGCAGTTATGGGACAGGGGGAAATTCACCCCTCCACTTT. Residues: CASSYGTGGNSPLHF.

To note about this clonotype: A read error is possible here, since a much larger clone lies one base away. This chain joins TRBV6-1 and TRBJ2-7; D ambiguous. The CDR3 length is 13 residues. Trimming removed 4 bases at V and 2 bases at J, with 9 bases between. Germline CDR1 reads MNHNS; CDR2 reads SASEGT. CDR3 residues: CASSGYRAYEQYF. CDR3 bases: TGTGCCAGCAGTGGATATCGTGCCTACGAGCAGTACTTC.

Here the CDR3 reads CASSLGTGWDYGYTF. As DNA, the CDR3 is TGCGCCAGCAGCTTGGGGACAGGGTGGGACTATGGCTACACCTTC. The chain carries TRBV5-1 and TRBJ1-2; 8 bases line up with TRBD1. This CDR3 is 15 amino acids long. The germline gives CDR1 SGHRS, CDR2 YFSETQ. Losses at the gene ends were 0 bases for V and 3 bases for J; bases not matched to a gene: 4.

About this clonotype itself: This may come from a read error, since a much larger clone is one base off. The rearrangement links TRBV5-4 to TRBJ2-7; D unresolved. The CDR3 sequence is 15 residues long. Germline-derived CDR1 and CDR2 are SGHNT and YYREEE (reference sequence). The CDR3: CASSQIPRARYEQCF. The CDR3 DNA reads TGCGCCAGCAGCCAAATTCCTCGGGCAAGATACGAGCAGTGCTTC. Full variable domain (outside the CDR3, taken from reference TRBV5-4 and TRBJ2-7): ETGVTQSPTHLIKTRGQQVTLRCSSQSGHNTVSWYQQALGQGPQFIFQYYREEENGRGNFPPRFSGLQFPNYSSELNVNALELDDSALYLCASSQIPRARYEQCFGPGTRLTVT.

This clonotype was counted ten times or more. This sequence joins TRBV7-9 and TRBJ1-1; D is perhaps TRBD1 (6 bases). From germline, CDR1 is SEHNR and CDR2 FQNEAQ (reference sequence). There are 15 residues in the CDR3. V lost 1 base to trimming and J lost 6 bases, with 15 bases between them. CDR3 nucleotides: TGTGCCAGCAGCTTAGTTCGGGGGGGGGCCTCTGAAGCTTTCTTT. Its protein is CASSLVRGGASEAFF. The full variable domain, in which reference TRBV7-9 and TRBJ1-1 provide the parts outside the CDR3, is DTGVSQNPRHKITKRGQNVTFRCDPISEHNRLYWYRQTLGQGPEFLTYFQNEAQLEKSRLLSDRFSAERPKGSFSTLEIQRTEQGDSAMYLCASSLVRGGASEAFFGQGTRLTVV.

There are many counts of this clonotype. This chain links TRBV4-1 with TRBJ2-7, with D possibly TRBD2 on 5 matching bases. The V and J ends lost 1 base and 6 bases respectively, with 10 bases between them. The CDR3 consists of 13 residues. CDR1 is MGHRA, CDR2 YSYEKL, per germline. CDR3 sequence: CASSQGRSIEQYF. CDR3 DNA sequence: TGCGCCAGCAGCCAAGGGAGGTCGATCGAGCAGTACTTC.

In the case of this clonotype: A clone one base away is much larger, so this may be a read error. The CDR3 does not close with the conserved phenylalanine or tryptophan, likely indicating a read error. J is TRBJ2-1 and V is TRBV29-1, with 8 bases that match TRBD1. This CDR3 contains 11 residues. The germline V gene encodes CDR1 SQVTM and CDR2 ANQGSEA. CDR3 in DNA: TGCAGAACGCAGGGGGCCGGTGAGCAGTTCCTC. This codes for CRTQGAGEQFL.

The V gene is TRBV9, the J gene TRBJ2-7, with a possible D match to TRBD2 (6 bases). The CDR3 has 14 residues. V was trimmed by 2 bases and J by 2 bases, leaving 11 bases between them. Germline V gene lookup returns CDR1 SGDLS and CDR2 YYNGEE. CDR3 bases: TGTGCCAGCAGCGTCGGGACTCGCCCCTACGAGCAGTACTTC. Protein: CASSVGTRPYEQYF.

This clonotype was observed a handful of times. This chain joins TRBV5-1 and TRBJ2-2; D is unresolved. Trimming cost V 0 bases and J 4 bases, with 4 bases left between them. This CDR3 comprises 13 residues. Germline values: CDR1 SGHRS, CDR2 YFSETQ. CDR3 coding DNA: TGCGCCAGCAGCTTGGATGGCACCGGGGAGCTGTTTTTT. Translation gives CASSLDGTGELFF.

This clonotype occurred a few times. This may be a read error, as it is one base from a much larger clone. V usage is TRBV15 and J usage is TRBJ2-7, with D tentatively TRBD1 or TRBD2 (5 bases each). V was trimmed by 2 bases and J by 4 bases, leaving 27 bases between them. The V gene's germline CDR1 is LNHNV and CDR2 YYDKDF (reference sequence). CDR3 length equals 19 residues. The CDR3 DNA follows: TGTGCCACCAGCAGAACAGAAGAGGGGTTTGCACAACTCCCGTACGAGCAGTACTTC. This sequence encodes CATSRTEEGFAQLPYEQYF.

This chain connects TRBV24-1 to TRBJ1-2; D is undetermined. The CDR3 consists of 14 residues. CDR1 KGHDR and CDR2 SFDVKD come from the germline V gene. Between the trimmed V and J ends, which lost 3 bases and 4 bases, there was a span of 11 bases. In DNA, the CDR3 is TGTGCCACCAGTGATGTTACAGAGACCTATGGCTACACCTTC. It yields the protein CATSDVTETYGYTF.

The gene calls are TRBV27 and TRBJ2-4; D not resolved. Germline CDR1 and CDR2: MNHEY and SMNVEV (reference sequence). This CDR3 comprises 14 residues. V was pared by 2 bases and J by 3 bases, with 8 bases between. The CDR3 DNA reads TGTGCCAGCAGTTTACAGACGGACAAAAACATTCAGTACTTC. Protein product: CASSLQTDKNIQYF.

This clonotype was detected many times. This chain links TRBV7-9 with TRBJ1-2, with unresolved D. The CDR3 is made up of 15 amino acids. V shed 5 bases and J shed 5 bases, with 18 bases lying between them. Germline CDR1 SEHNR, CDR2 FQNEAQ (reference sequence). CDR3 coding DNA: TGTGCCAGCAGCGAACTGGAGACGGCGGTTTATGGCTACACCTTC. Translation: CASSELETAVYGYTF.

V is TRBV19 and J is TRBJ1-2; D not certain. The J call may be mistaken, given a closer DNA end match to TRBJ2-1. The CDR3 contains 15 residues. The V gene's germline CDR1 is LNHDA and CDR2 SQIVND (reference sequence). In DNA, the CDR3 is TGTGCCAGTAGTATAGCTGGACCACTCTACAATGAGCAGTTCTTC. Translating gives CASSIAGPLYNEQFF.

The J gene is TRBJ1-3, the V gene TRBV15, with a possible D match to TRBD1 (5 bases). The germline V gene encodes CDR1 LNHNV and CDR2 YYDKDF (reference sequence). V lost 1 base to trimming and J lost 6 bases, with 10 bases between them. There are 14 residues in the CDR3. The CDR3 sequence is CATSRVGGVNTIYF. CDR3 DNA: TGTGCCACCAGCAGAGTGGGGGGTGTAAACACCATATATTTT.

This chain's CDR3 is CASSLNRQERETQYF. CDR3 nucleotides: TGTGCCAGCAGCTTGAATCGACAGGAGAGAGAGACCCAGTACTTC. V usage is TRBV7-6 and J usage is TRBJ2-5; D may be TRBD1 (6 bases). There are 15 residues in the CDR3. The germline gives CDR1 SGHVS, CDR2 FNYEAQ. V lost 3 bases and J lost 4, with 15 bases in between.

This chain joins TRBV7-3 and TRBJ2-3; D is ambiguous. The germline V and J ends were trimmed by 3 bases and 6 bases, with 16 bases remaining between them. There are 15 residues in the CDR3. Germline V gene lookup returns CDR1 SGHTA and CDR2 FQGTGA. The CDR3 DNA sequence: TGTGCCAGCAGCTTTAGCCCTGGCCAGGTTGATACGCAGTATTTT. Amino acids: CASSFSPGQVDTQYF.